This T cell receptor beta chain was recovered during a study of T cell responses to AZD1222 COVID-19 vaccine. Study outcomes and limitations: Reportedly, nearly half the spike-specific TCRs target unmutated variant regions. Donors skewed white British and female; clonal diversity was possibly underestimated. Without day 14 samples, only post-peak T cell repertoires were studied.

The CDR3 runs to 15 residues. V gave up 5 bases and J gave up 0 bases, with 11 bases separating them. Germline V gene lookup returns CDR1 MNHEY and CDR2 SVGAGI. The data were produced by immunoSEQ multiplex PCR, yet TCRdb's version contains in-frame clones alone and is incomplete. The data show about 130,000 clones, with 89% seen just once and around 4% held by the top ten. Comments on this clone: The target antigen is unknown.

This receptor was identified in an adult in good health. This material consisted of peripheral blood, taken on day 0 of AZD1222 vaccination. The chain recombines TRBV6-5 with TRBJ1-5; D might be TRBD1 (5 bases). The CDR3 DNA follows: TGTGCCAGCAGTCAGGGCAGGCTTAGCAATCAGCCCCAGCATTTT. As protein: CASSQGRLSNQPQHF.